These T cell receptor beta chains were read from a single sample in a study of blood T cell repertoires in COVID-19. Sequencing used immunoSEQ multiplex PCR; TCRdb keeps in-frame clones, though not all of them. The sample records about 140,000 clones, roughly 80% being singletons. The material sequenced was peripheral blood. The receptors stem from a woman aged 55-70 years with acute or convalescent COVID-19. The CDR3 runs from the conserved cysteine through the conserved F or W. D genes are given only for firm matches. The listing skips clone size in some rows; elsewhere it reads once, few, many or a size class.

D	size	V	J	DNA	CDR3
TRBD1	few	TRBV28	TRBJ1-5	TGTGCCAGCAGTGACGATCCGGGACAGGGGAACCGGCCCCAGCATTTT	CASSDDPGQGNRPQHF
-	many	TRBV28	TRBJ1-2	TGTGCCAGCAGTTTGCTGTCAGGGGTGAAAGATGGCTACACCTTC	CASSLLSGVKDGYTF
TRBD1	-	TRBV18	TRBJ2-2	TGTGCCAGCTCACAAGGGACAGGGGGAAACACCGGGGAGCTGTTTTTT	CASSQGTGGNTGELFF
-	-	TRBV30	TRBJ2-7	TGTGCCTGGAGGGCCCAGTTGGGCCAAACCTACGAGCAGTACTTC	CAWRAQLGQTYEQYF
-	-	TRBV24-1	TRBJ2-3	TGTGCCACCAGTGATTTGCGGGCAGGGAACACAGATACGCAGTATTTT	CATSDLRAGNTDTQYF
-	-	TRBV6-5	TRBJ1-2	TGTGCCAGCAGCTCTGGGAGGTATGGCTACACCTTC	CASSSGRYGYTF
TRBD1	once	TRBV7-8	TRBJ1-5	TGTGCCAGCAGCTTCATCCGGGCGGACAGGGGGGATCAGCCCCAGCATTTT	CASSFIRADRGDQPQHF
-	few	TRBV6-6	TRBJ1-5	TGTGCCAGCAGTTCCTCGGGGCCCCTCAGCAATCAGCCCCAGCATTTT	CASSSSGPLSNQPQHF
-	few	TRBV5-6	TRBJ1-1	TGTGCCAGCAGCCTCGGACAGTTAACTAGGAACACTGAAGCTTTCTTT	CASSLGQLTRNTEAFF
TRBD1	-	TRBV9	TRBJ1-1	TGTGCCAGCAGCGTAGGACAGGGGGCTCGAGAAGCTTTCTTT	CASSVGQGAREAFF
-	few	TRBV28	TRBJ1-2	TGTGCCAGCAGTTTACAGACAGCCTATGGCTACACCTTC	CASSLQTAYGYTF
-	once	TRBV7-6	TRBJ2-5	TGTGCCAGCACCGCGGGCAGTGTACGGGAGACCCAGTACTTC	CASTAGSVRETQYF
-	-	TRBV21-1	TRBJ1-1	TGTGCCAGCAGGACACTGTGGTATTTGAACACTGAAGCTTTCTTT	CASRTLWYLNTEAFF
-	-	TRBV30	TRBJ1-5	TGTGCCTGGAACAGGGCTTCCAATCAGCCCCAGCATTTT	CAWNRASNQPQHF
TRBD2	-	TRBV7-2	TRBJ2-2	TGTGCCAGCAGCTTATGGTCTAGCGGGAGGGCCATTCGCACCGGGGAGCTGTTTTTT	CASSLWSSGRAIRTGELFF
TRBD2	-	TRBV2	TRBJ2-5	TGTGCCAGCGTTAAACGAAGCGGGAACGGAGAGACCCAGTACTTC	CASVKRSGNGETQYF
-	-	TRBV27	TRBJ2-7	TGTGCCAGCAGGCGGGGACCCCCCAGCTCCTACGAGCAGTACTTC	CASRRGPPSSYEQYF
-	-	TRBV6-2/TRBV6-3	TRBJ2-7	TGTGCCAGCAGCCTGACAAAAAAACGCTCCTACGAGCAGTACTTC	CASSLTKKRSYEQYF
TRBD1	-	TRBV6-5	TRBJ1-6	TGTGCCAGCAGCGCGGGACAGTATAATTCACCCCTCCACTTT	CASSAGQYNSPLHF
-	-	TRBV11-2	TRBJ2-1	TGTGCCAGCAGCTTAGTCGGAGGAAGCGAGCAGTTCTTC	CASSLVGGSEQFF
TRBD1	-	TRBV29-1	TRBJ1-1	TGCAGCGCTAACAGGGGGCGAACTGAAGCTTTCTTT	CSANRGRTEAFF
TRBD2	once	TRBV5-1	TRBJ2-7	TGCGCCAGCAGCCTGATGAAGGCTAGCGGGAAACCCTACGAGCAGTACTTC	CASSLMKASGKPYEQYF
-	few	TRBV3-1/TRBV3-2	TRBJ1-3	TGTGCCAGCAGCCAAGTGGCGGGGGGCTTTGTAAACACCATATATTTT	CASSQVAGGFVNTIYF
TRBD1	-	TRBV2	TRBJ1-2	TGTGCCAGCAGTGGTGGGAGGGACAGGGGGCAGTATGGCTACACCTTC	CASSGGRDRGQYGYTF
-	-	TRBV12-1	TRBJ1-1	TGTGCCAGCAGCACAATCTTCAATCCAGGGGCTGAAGCTTTCTTT	CASSTIFNPGAEAFF
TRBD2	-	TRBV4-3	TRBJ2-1	TGCGCCAGCAGCCGAAGCGGGGGATCGCGTCAATACAATGAGCAGTTCTTC	CASSRSGGSRQYNEQFF
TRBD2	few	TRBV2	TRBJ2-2	TGTGCCAGCAAGGGTGGTAGCGGGAGACCCGGGGAGCTGTTTTTT	CASKGGSGRPGELFF
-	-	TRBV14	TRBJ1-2	TGTGCCAGCAGCCAGAGTGCTACTAACTATGGCTACACCTTC	CASSQSATNYGYTF
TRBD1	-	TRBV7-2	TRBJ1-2	TGTGCCAGCAGCCCTGGGCAGACAGGGGCAAATGGCTACACCTTC	CASSPGQTGANGYTF
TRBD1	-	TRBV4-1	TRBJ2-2	TGCGCCAGCAGCCCTCAGGGACAGGGGGGGACCGGGGAGCTGTTTTTT	CASSPQGQGGTGELFF
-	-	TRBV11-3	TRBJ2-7	TGTGCCAGCAGCTTAGCGCTAGACTACGAGCAGTACTTC	CASSLALDYEQYF
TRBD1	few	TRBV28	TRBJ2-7	TGTGCCAGCAGGGGACAGGGACTAACCTACGAGCAGTACTTC	CASRGQGLTYEQYF
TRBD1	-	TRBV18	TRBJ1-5	TGTGCCAGCTCAAAAGACAGGGGCAATCAGCCCCAGCATTTT	CASSKDRGNQPQHF
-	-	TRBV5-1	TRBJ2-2	TGCGCCAGCAGCAAGGTTACAGGCTCGAACACCGGGGAGCTGTTTTTT	CASSKVTGSNTGELFF
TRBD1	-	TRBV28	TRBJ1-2	TGTGCCAGCAGGGAACAGGGGGCAGTTTACTATGGCTACACCTTC	CASREQGAVYYGYTF
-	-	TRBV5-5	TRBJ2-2	TGTGCCAGCAGCTTTGGGGGGAGCTACACCGGAGGGGAGCTGTTTTTT	CASSFGGSYTGGELFF
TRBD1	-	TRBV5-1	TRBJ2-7	TGCGCCAGCAGCTTGGTCATGGGACAGGGTTACCAGTCCTACGAGCAGTACTTC	CASSLVMGQGYQSYEQYF
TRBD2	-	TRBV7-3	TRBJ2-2	TGTGCCAGCAGCGAACTAGCGGGAGGGCCTACCGGGGAGCTGTTTTTT	CASSELAGGPTGELFF
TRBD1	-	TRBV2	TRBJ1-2	TGTGCCAGCAGTTACGGACAGGGGGCGGCTGGCTACACCTTC	CASSYGQGAAGYTF
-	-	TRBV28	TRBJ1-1	TGTGCCAGCAGTCCTGATACAGGATACCTAAACTCGAACACTGAAGCTTTCTTT	CASSPDTGYLNSNTEAFF
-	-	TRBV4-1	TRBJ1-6	TGCGCCAGCAGCCAAGATCGGGGGGGCTGGGGATCACCCCTCCACTTT	CASSQDRGGWGSPLHF
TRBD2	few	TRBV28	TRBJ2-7	TGTGCCAGCAGACCCTACCGGGGGGGGCCCACCTACGAGCAGTACTTC	CASRPYRGGPTYEQYF
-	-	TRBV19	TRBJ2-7	TGTGCCAGTAGTACGGCCACCGGACTGCCCGACGAGCAGTACTTC	CASSTATGLPDEQYF